This entry is about one TCR beta chain. Its antigen remains unknown. Here immunoSEQ multiplex PCR was the method, and the copy in TCRdb shows in-frame clones only, minus some. The sample has some 340,000 clones; around four fifths are singletons. This CDR3 comprises 14 residues. Per the germline V gene, CDR1 is GTSNPN and CDR2 is SVGIG (reference sequence). V shed 0 bases, J shed 10 bases, and the junction held 10 bases outside the gene matches. This record belongs to a study of Ad26.COV2.S vaccination and SARS-CoV-2 variants. Study-wide context: Into the muscle, Ad26.COV2.S was dosed once or twice, 56 days apart. Study-wide findings and caveats: Overall T cell responses may have been underestimated by the analyses of TCR breadth and depth.

Treatment meaning: roughly 18 received Ad26.COV2.S at low or high dose, single or two shots; five or six received placebo; per-sample allocation not given. Samples were taken on day 63 after the first vaccine or placebo injection. Boston provided a donor who was an adult aged 18-55 years. The rearrangement links TRBV30 to TRBJ1-2; TRBD1 aligns across 8 bases. The clonotype originates from a person aged 18-65 years who received the Ad26.COV2.S COVID-19 vaccine or a placebo. The starting material was peripheral blood, obtained in a trial of Ad26.COV2.S vaccine versus placebo. CDR3 nucleotides: TGTGCCTGGAGTGTACAGGGGCAGGGGGCTTACTACACCTTC. It translates to CAWSVQGQGAYYTF.